This is a list of T cell receptor beta chains from one sample in a study of blood T cell repertoires in COVID-19. The assay was immunoSEQ multiplex PCR, and TCRdb's table has in-frame clones only and misses some. Of about 100,000 clones listed, 70% to 90% are singletons. Sequenced input: peripheral blood. The source is a human donor in a cohort sampled during active COVID-19. The CDR3 runs from the conserved cysteine through the conserved F or W. The D gene is left open where the match is weak. For some rows the clone size is stated as once, few or many, or as a class when expanded; others skip it.

d_gene	abundance	v_gene	len	j_gene	CDR3aa	CDR3nt
-	-	TRBV28	15	TRBJ1-4	CASGRSGETNEKLFF	TGTGCCAGCGGACGAAGCGGGGAAACTAATGAAAAACTGTTTTTT
TRBD2	-	TRBV6-1	17	TRBJ2-5	CASSELRRLAGGETQYF	TGTGCCAGCAGTGAATTGAGAAGGCTAGCGGGAGGAGAGACCCAGTACTTC
-	-	TRBV4-2	16	TRBJ1-1	CASSQGRGGPNTEAFF	TGTGCCAGCAGCCAAGGGCGCGGGGGCCCGAACACTGAAGCTTTCTTT
TRBD1	-	TRBV27	15	TRBJ1-6	CASSSSRQGNSPLHF	TGTGCCAGCAGTTCTTCTAGACAGGGAAATTCACCCCTCCACTTT
-	few	TRBV10-1	16	TRBJ2-7	CASTHREYSASYEQYF	TGCGCCAGCACCCACAGGGAATATTCAGCCTCCTACGAGCAGTACTTC
-	-	TRBV24-1	12	TRBJ2-7	CATSHGSYEQYF	TGTGCCACCAGTCACGGCTCCTACGAGCAGTACTTC
-	-	TRBV5-4	14	TRBJ2-3	CASSLRTVTDTQYF	TGTGCCAGCAGCCTCAGGACAGTAACAGATACGCAGTATTTT
TRBD1	-	TRBV5-6	15	TRBJ1-2	CASSLWDRDFYGYTF	TGTGCCAGCAGCTTATGGGACAGGGACTTCTATGGCTACACCTTC
TRBD1	-	TRBV2	15	TRBJ2-1	CASSDWDRAVNEQFF	TGTGCCAGCAGTGATTGGGACAGGGCCGTAAATGAGCAGTTCTTC
-	-	TRBV28	15	TRBJ1-2	CASSFVARGLEGYTF	TGTGCCAGCAGTTTTGTTGCCAGGGGTCTGGAAGGCTACACCTTC
-	-	TRBV30	18	TRBJ1-4	CAWTSSRTDHGGNEKLFF	TGTGCCTGGACCTCTTCGAGGACAGATCACGGGGGGAATGAAAAACTGTTTTTT
TRBD1	-	TRBV5-1	16	TRBJ1-1	CASSPPGQGMNTEAFF	TGCGCCAGCAGCCCCCCGGGACAGGGAATGAACACTGAAGCTTTCTTT
TRBD2	-	TRBV2	16	TRBJ2-1	CASSALLAGSYNEQFF	TGTGCCAGCAGTGCCCTACTAGCGGGATCCTACAATGAGCAGTTCTTC
-	-	TRBV3-1/TRBV3-2	15	TRBJ2-7	CASSQVPGRGSEQYF	TGTGCCAGCAGCCAAGTCCCCGGGAGAGGGAGCGAGCAGTACTTC
-	once	TRBV5-1	16	TRBJ2-7	CASSLPRLGHPDEQYF	TGCGCCAGCAGCCTTCCTCGTCTAGGTCATCCTGACGAGCAGTACTTC
TRBD1	-	TRBV4-1	15	TRBJ1-5	CASSAGWTGTEPQHF	TGCGCCAGCAGCGCAGGTTGGACAGGGACAGAGCCCCAGCATTTT
TRBD1	-	TRBV11-1	14	TRBJ2-7	CASSAQGKPYEQYF	TGTGCCAGCAGCGCACAGGGGAAACCCTACGAGCAGTACTTC
-	once	TRBV27	13	TRBJ2-3	CATHRLATDTQYF	TGTGCCACCCATCGGCTAGCGACAGATACGCAGTATTTT
-	-	TRBV11-2	16	TRBJ2-1	CASSLGRGTSYNEQFF	TGTGCCAGCAGCTTAGGCAGGGGCACCTCCTACAATGAGCAGTTCTTC
TRBD2	-	TRBV5-1	18	TRBJ2-2	CASSLDWASGSGTGELFF	TGCGCCAGCAGCTTGGATTGGGCTAGCGGGTCGGGCACCGGGGAGCTGTTTTTT
-	-	TRBV7-2	15	TRBJ2-1	CASSRELTSYNEQFF	TGTGCCAGCAGCCGGGAGCTGACATCCTACAATGAGCAGTTCTTC
-	-	TRBV28	13	TRBJ2-4	CASSPQGLVIQYF	TGTGCCAGCAGTCCACAGGGTCTGGTCATTCAGTACTTC
TRBD1	many	TRBV28	14	TRBJ1-5	CASSPDRANQPQHF	TGTGCCAGCAGCCCAGACAGGGCCAATCAGCCCCAGCATTTT
-	-	TRBV19	20	TRBJ2-4	CASSIAGEPFPTLAKNIQYF	TGTGCCAGTAGTATAGCGGGGGAACCATTCCCGACTTTAGCCAAAAACATTCAGTACTTC
TRBD1	-	TRBV5-1	13	TRBJ1-2	CASSLDRGYGYTF	TGCGCCAGCAGCCTGGACAGGGGGTATGGCTACACCTTC
TRBD2	-	TRBV7-9	15	TRBJ2-7	CASSPFLAEHYEQYF	TGTGCCAGCAGCCCGTTCCTAGCGGAACACTACGAGCAGTACTTC
TRBD2	large	TRBV5-1	15	TRBJ2-1	CASSLALAGDHEQFF	TGCGCCAGCAGCTTGGCCCTAGCGGGAGACCATGAGCAGTTCTTC
TRBD1	-	TRBV20-1	11	TRBJ2-7	CSPKQGSEQYF	TGCAGTCCTAAACAGGGGTCCGAGCAGTACTTC
-	-	TRBV25-1	17	TRBJ2-5	CASSEIGGGSVQETQYF	TGTGCCAGCAGTGAAATCGGTGGCGGGTCAGTCCAAGAGACCCAGTACTTC
TRBD1	once	TRBV7-2	13	TRBJ2-1	CASSQDRFNEQFF	TGTGCCAGCAGCCAGGACAGGTTCAATGAGCAGTTCTTC
TRBD1	few	TRBV5-4	12	TRBJ1-2	CASSRTGNGYTF	TGTGCCAGCAGTCGGACAGGGAATGGCTACACCTTC
TRBD2	-	TRBV15	15	TRBJ2-1	CATSRDGREMDEQFF	TGTGCCACCAGCAGAGATGGGCGGGAGATGGATGAGCAGTTCTTC
-	few	TRBV19	13	TRBJ1-1	CASSATANTEAFF	TGTGCCAGTAGTGCCACAGCGAACACTGAAGCTTTCTTT
TRBD1	once	TRBV6-5	14	TRBJ1-2	CASSFDRVPYGYTF	TGTGCCAGCAGTTTTGACAGGGTTCCGTATGGCTACACCTTC
TRBD1	-	TRBV19	14	TRBJ1-1	CASSPGTGGTEAFF	TGTGCCAGTAGTCCCGGGACAGGGGGCACTGAAGCTTTCTTT